This T cell receptor (beta chain) came from a study of blood T cells in healthy people across ages. Looking at the study overall: Every two T cells gave about one barcoded beta molecule via template switching.

CDR3 length: 13 amino acids. The V gene end was trimmed by 6 bases and the J gene end by 1 base; junction bases not matched to a gene: 5. Per the germline V gene, CDR1 is SQVTM and CDR2 is ANQGSEA. Together with a sample-barcoded 5' primer, a J-beta primer mix was included in a second PCR lasting roughly 6 to 12 cycles. Each CDR3 protein gets one entry after TCRdb re-called the 5' RACE reads with MiXCR. This table has some 1 million distinct CDR3 sequences, under 45% appearing once. This sequence was found in a woman between 55 and 75 years old in good health. The chain uses TRBV29-1 and TRBJ2-7, with 8 bases identical to TRBD1. The material sequenced was blood. CDR3 nucleotides: TGCAGCGTGTGGACAGGGCGTTCCTACGAGCAGTACTTC. This sequence encodes CSVWTGRSYEQYF.